The 13 T cell receptor beta chains presented below share a single source sample, sequenced in a study of vaccination and CD4 T cells after COVID-19. Oncomine TCR Beta short-read sequencing was applied to DNA from cultured CD4+ T cells. TCRdb reprocessed the PCR reads with MiXCR, giving one entry per CDR3 protein. Here the sample spans roughly 12,000 distinct CDR3 sequences, 55% to 75% being singletons. Documented treatment: roughly 11-day PBMC culture with coronavirus spike peptide pools or control peptides (ViraFEST assay). These receptors' antigens are unknown. The specimen sequenced was CD4+ T cells from blood, cultured in vitro. The source is a human donor who had recovered from COVID-19.

This clonotype showed up just once. DNA of the CDR3: TGCAGTGCTAGACTCTGGCGGGACCAGAACACCGGGGAGCTGTTTTTT. Its protein product is CSARLWRDQNTGELFF. J is TRBJ2-2 and V is TRBV20-1; possible D gene TRBD2, 6 bases. The V end was cut by 2 bases, the J end by 1 base, with 14 bases between. Germline values: CDR1 DFQATT, CDR2 SNEGSKA (reference sequence). The CDR3 is made up of 16 amino acids.

This clonotype has a single count. The chain is built from TRBV20-1 and TRBJ2-3; 13 bases agree with TRBD2. CDR3 length: 16 amino acids. J gave up 9 bases and V 6 bases, and 15 bases lay outside the gene matches. Germline V CDR1 and CDR2: DFQATT, SNEGSKA (reference sequence). The CDR3 spells CSAKHPGTSGASTQYF. The CDR3 region has the DNA TGCAGTGCAAAACACCCCGGGACTAGCGGGGCAAGCACGCAGTATTTT.

V gene TRBV20-1 combines with J gene TRBJ1-1; D not certain. The CDR3 is made up of 15 amino acids. Germline V CDR1 and CDR2: DFQATT, SNEGSKA (reference sequence). Trimming cost V 1 base and J 1 base, with 13 bases left between them. CDR3 DNA: TGCAGTGCTAGAGCCGCCCGGGCAGGGAACACTGAAGCTTTCTTT. Translation gives CSARAARAGNTEAFF.

In this sample, this clonotype turned up once. The rearrangement links TRBV24-1 to TRBJ2-2; 15 positions match TRBD2. Germline CDR1 is KGHDR and CDR2 is SFDVKD. CDR3 length: 21 amino acids. The ends lost 2 bases at V and 0 bases at J; junction bases unmatched: 9. CDR3: CATSDSGLAGGYRANTGELFF. The CDR3 DNA sequence: TGTGCCACCAGTGATTCCGGACTAGCGGGAGGGTACCGCGCGAACACCGGGGAGCTGTTTTTT.

This clonotype turned up a few times. The chain employs TRBV20-1 and TRBJ2-1; tentative D call: TRBD2 (6 bases). The germline V gene encodes CDR1 DFQATT and CDR2 SNEGSKA (reference sequence). The CDR3 has 14 residues. With 6 bases removed from V and 3 bases from J, the gap between germline ends came to 15 bases. The CDR3 nucleotides read TGCAGTGCCGCCAGACTAGTGTACTACAATGAGCAGTTCTTC. Translating gives CSAARLVYYNEQFF.

This chain links TRBV20-1 with TRBJ1-5; 7 nucleotides align to TRBD1. Germline-derived CDR1 and CDR2 are DFQATT and SNEGSKA (reference sequence). The CDR3 totals 13 residues. The ends lost 0 bases at V and 7 bases at J; junction bases unmatched: 3. As DNA, the CDR3 is TGCAGTGCTAGAGATACAGGGGAACAGCCCCAGCATTTT. Translating it yields CSARDTGEQPQHF.

This clonotype rates as large. The rearrangement uses TRBV15 and TRBJ2-3; the D is unclear. The V and J ends lost 8 bases and 1 base respectively, with 28 bases between them. CDR1 is LNHNV and CDR2 is YYDKDF in the germline V gene (reference sequence). This CDR3 region has 19 residues. The CDR3 here is CATPGPPHNRTSCTDTQYF. The CDR3 DNA reads as TGTGCCACCCCCGGCCCCCCCCACAACCGGACCAGCTGCACAGATACGCAGTATTTT.

This clonotype was recorded a few times. Because the CDR3's place on the DNA is in doubt, the DNA is left out and the CDR3 is given as listed by TCRdb. CDR3 in amino acids: CISVPEVVAAGYYQPQHF. This sequence joins TRBV7-5 and TRBJ1-5. TRBV7-5 is a recognized pseudogene. The CDR3 spans 18 residues, counting both ends.

The chain links TRBV2 to TRBJ1-1; no definite D call. The CDR3 totals 13 residues. Deletions cut 7 bases from V and 1 base from J, with 10 bases between. Germline-derived CDR1 and CDR2 are SNHLY and FYNNEI. The CDR3 region is CASNGRSNTEAFF. CDR3 nucleotide sequence: TGTGCCAGCAATGGACGGTCGAACACTGAAGCTTTCTTT.

The chain is built from TRBV20-1 and TRBJ2-3, with 9 nucleotides matching TRBD2. CDR1 and CDR2 (germline): DFQATT, SNEGSKA (reference sequence). J lost 6 bases, V lost 0 bases, and 7 bases had no gene match. The CDR3 spans 15 residues. CDR3: CSARDGSGSFDTQYF. CDR3 in DNA: TGCAGTGCTAGAGACGGTAGCGGGAGCTTCGATACGCAGTATTTT.

This clonotype was seen a few times. The junction departs from germline at one end; a sequencing error may be responsible. The rearrangement uses TRBV7-7 and TRBJ2-5; D not certain. CDR1 is SSHAT, CDR2 FNYEAQ, per germline (reference sequence). The CDR3 length is 13 residues. The CDR3 sequence: CASSRSAEETQYF. The CDR3, as DNA: TGTGCTAGCAGCCGTTCGGCAGAAGAGACCCAGTACTTC.

This chain joins TRBV30 and TRBJ2-7, with no clear D. Germline CDR1 is GTSNPN and CDR2 is SVGIG (reference sequence). Between the trimmed V and J ends, which lost 4 bases and 1 base, there was a span of 8 bases. This CDR3 is built from 12 residues. Here the CDR3 reads CAWMGRSYEQYF. The CDR3 DNA is TGTGCCTGGATGGGTCGATCCTACGAGCAGTACTTC.

Only a few counts were recorded for this clonotype. The chain couples TRBV15 to TRBJ1-3; no firm D call. Germline CDR1 reads LNHNV; CDR2 reads YYDKDF (reference sequence). V was shortened by 4 bases and J by 0 bases, with 7 bases between the two germline ends. The CDR3 has 14 residues. CDR3 coding DNA: TGTGCCACCAGCAACCTCCGCTCTGGAAACACCATATATTTT. The encoded protein is CATSNLRSGNTIYF.